This T cell receptor (beta chain) was captured by sequencing in a study of blood T cells in healthy people across ages. For the second PCR, which ran for about 6 to 12 cycles, a sample-barcoded 5' primer and a J-beta primer mix were used. TCRdb reprocessed the 5' RACE reads with MiXCR, giving one entry per CDR3 protein. The data hold 800,000 to 950,000 distinct CDR3 sequences, with around 36% observed a single time. The germline CDR1 and CDR2 sequences are SGHDN and FVKESK. This CDR3 is 18 amino acids long. V shed 4 bases and J shed 5 bases, with 23 bases lying between them. Sequencing input: blood. The chain recombines TRBV14 with TRBJ2-2; a weak D match, TRBD2 (5 bases). The TCR was taken from a young man in good health. The CDR3 protein is CASSPTYSAVWLTGELFF. As DNA, the CDR3 is TGTGCCAGCAGCCCGACCTACTCAGCGGTGTGGTTAACCGGGGAGCTGTTTTTT.